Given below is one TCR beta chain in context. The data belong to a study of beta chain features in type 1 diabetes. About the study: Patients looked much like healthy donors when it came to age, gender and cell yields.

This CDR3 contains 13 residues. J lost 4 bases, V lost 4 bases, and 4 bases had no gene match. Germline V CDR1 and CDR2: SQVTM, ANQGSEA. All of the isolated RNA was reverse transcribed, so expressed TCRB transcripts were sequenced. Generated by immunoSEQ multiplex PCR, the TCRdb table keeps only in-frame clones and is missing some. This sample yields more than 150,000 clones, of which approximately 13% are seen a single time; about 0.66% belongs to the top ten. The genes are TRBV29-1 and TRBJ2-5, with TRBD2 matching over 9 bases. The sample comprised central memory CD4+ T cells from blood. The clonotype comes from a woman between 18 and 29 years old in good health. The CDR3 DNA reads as TGCAGCGTTGTCGCTAGCGGGATAGAGACCCAGTACTTC. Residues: CSVVASGIETQYF. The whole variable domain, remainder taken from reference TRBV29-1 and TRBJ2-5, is SAVISQKPSRDICQRGTSLTIQCQVDSQVTMMFWYRQQPGQSLTLIATANQGSEATYESGFVIDKFPISRPNLTFSTLTVSNMSPEDSSIYLCSVVASGIETQYFGPGTRLLVL.